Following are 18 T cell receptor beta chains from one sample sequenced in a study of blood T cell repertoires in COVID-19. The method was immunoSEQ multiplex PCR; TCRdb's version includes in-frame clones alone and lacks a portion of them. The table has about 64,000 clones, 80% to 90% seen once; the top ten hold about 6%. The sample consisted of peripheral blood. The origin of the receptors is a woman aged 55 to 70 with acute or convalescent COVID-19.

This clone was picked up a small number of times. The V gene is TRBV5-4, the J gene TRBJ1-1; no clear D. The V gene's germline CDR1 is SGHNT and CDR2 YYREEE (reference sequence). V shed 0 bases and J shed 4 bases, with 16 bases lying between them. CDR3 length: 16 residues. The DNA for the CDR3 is TGTGCCAGCAGCTTGGCCCGGGGTGAGTTCGGCACTGAAGCTTTCTTT. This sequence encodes CASSLARGEFGTEAFF.

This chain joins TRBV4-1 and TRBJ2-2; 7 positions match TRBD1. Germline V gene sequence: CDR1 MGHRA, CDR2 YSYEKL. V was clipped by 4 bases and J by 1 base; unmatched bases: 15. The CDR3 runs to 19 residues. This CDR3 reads CASSRVQIAGGVNTGELFF. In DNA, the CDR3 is TGCGCCAGCAGCCGAGTGCAAATCGCAGGGGGTGTGAACACCGGGGAGCTGTTTTTT.

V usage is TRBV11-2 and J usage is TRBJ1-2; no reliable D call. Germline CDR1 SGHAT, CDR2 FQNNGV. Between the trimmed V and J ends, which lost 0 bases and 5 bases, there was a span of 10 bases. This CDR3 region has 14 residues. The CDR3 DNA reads TGTGCCAGCAGCTTAGAGGCCTCGGGGTATGGCTACACCTTC. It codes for CASSLEASGYGYTF.

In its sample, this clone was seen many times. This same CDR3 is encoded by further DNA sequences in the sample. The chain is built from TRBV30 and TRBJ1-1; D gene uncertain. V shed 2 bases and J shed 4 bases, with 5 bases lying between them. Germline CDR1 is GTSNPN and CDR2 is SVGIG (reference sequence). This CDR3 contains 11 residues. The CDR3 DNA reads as TGTGCCTGGAGTCGGGGCACTGAAGCTTTCTTT. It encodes CAWSRGTEAFF.

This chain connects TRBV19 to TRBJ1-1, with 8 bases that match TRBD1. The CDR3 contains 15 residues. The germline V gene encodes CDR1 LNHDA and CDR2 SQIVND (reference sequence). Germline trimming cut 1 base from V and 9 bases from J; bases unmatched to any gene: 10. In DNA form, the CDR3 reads TGTGCCAGTAGTATAGGCAGGAACAGGGGGGAAAAAGCTTTCTTT. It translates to CASSIGRNRGEKAFF.

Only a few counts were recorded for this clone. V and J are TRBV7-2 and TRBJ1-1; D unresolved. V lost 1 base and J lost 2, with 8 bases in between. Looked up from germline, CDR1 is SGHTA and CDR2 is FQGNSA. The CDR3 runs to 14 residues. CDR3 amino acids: CASSLGQTNTEAFF. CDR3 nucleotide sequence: TGTGCCAGCAGCTTAGGCCAGACTAACACTGAAGCTTTCTTT.

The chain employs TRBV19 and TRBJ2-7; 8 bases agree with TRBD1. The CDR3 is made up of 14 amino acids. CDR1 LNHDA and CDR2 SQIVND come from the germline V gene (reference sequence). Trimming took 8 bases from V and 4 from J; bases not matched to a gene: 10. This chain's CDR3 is CASRPGQVPYEQYF. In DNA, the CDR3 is TGTGCCAGTCGACCGGGACAGGTACCGTACGAGCAGTACTTC.

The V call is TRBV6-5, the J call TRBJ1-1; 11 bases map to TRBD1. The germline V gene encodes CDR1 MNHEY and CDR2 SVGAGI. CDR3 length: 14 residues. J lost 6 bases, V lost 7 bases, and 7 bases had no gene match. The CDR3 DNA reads TGTGCCAGCATTGGACAGGGGGCTTTCTCTGAAGCTTTCTTT. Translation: CASIGQGAFSEAFF.

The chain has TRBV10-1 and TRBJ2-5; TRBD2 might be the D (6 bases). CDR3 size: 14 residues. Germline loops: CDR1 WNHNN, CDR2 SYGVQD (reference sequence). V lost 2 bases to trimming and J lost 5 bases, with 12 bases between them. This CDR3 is CASSEAGFAETQYF. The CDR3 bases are TGCGCCAGCAGTGAGGCGGGATTCGCGGAGACCCAGTACTTC.

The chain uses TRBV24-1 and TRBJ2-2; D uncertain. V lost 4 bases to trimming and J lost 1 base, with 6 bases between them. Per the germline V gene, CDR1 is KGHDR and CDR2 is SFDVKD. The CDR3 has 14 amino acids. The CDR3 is CATSDTGNTGELFF. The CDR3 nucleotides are TGTGCCACCAGTGACACGGGGAACACCGGGGAGCTGTTTTTT.

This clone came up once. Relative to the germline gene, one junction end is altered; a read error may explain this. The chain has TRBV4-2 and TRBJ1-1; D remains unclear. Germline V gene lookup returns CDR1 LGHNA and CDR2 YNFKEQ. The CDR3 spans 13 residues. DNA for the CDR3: TGTGCCAGCAGCCAAGACCGTGCCGGGAGGGTCCGATTT. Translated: CASSQDRAGRVRF.

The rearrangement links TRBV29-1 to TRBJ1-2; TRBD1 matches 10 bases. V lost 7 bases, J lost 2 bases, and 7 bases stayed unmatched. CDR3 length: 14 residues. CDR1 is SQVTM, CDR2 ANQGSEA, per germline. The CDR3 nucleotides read TGCAGCGCCCCCAGGGACAGGGGAAACTATGGCTACACCTTC. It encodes CSAPRDRGNYGYTF.

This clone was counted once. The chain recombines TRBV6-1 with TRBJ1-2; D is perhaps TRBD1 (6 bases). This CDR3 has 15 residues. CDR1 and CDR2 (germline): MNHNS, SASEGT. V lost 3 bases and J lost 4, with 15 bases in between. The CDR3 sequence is CASSDSGTPFYGYTF. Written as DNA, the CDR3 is TGTGCCAGCAGTGATTCCGGGACACCCTTCTATGGCTACACCTTC.

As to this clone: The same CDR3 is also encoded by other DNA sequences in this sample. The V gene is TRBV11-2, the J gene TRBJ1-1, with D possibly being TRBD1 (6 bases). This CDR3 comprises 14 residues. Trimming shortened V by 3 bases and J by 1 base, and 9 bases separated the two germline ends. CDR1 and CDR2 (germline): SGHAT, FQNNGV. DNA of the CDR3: TGTGCCAGCAGCTTTAGGGGGACGAACACTGAAGCTTTCTTT. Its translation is CASSFRGTNTEAFF.

DNA for the CDR3: TGTGCCAGTAGTGTTCTACAGGCTACCCCGCCTTACACCTTC. Amino acid sequence: CASSVLQATPPYTF. The genes are TRBV19 and TRBJ1-2; a possible D gene is TRBD1 (5 bases). CDR3 length equals 14 residues. Germline-derived CDR1 and CDR2 are LNHDA and SQIVND (reference sequence). Trimming took 5 bases from V and 11 from J, leaving 21 bases between them.

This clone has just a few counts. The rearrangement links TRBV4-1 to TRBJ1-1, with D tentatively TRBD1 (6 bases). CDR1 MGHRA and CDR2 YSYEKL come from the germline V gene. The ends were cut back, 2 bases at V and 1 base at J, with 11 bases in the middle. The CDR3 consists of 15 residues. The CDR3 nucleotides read TGCGCCAGCAGCCAACAGCCGGACAGGAACACTGAAGCTTTCTTT. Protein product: CASSQQPDRNTEAFF.

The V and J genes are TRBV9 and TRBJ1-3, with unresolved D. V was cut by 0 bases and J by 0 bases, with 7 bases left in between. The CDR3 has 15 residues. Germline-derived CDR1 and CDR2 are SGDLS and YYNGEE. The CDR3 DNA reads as TGTGCCAGCAGCGTAGGAGCGAGCTCTGGAAACACCATATATTTT. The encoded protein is CASSVGASSGNTIYF.

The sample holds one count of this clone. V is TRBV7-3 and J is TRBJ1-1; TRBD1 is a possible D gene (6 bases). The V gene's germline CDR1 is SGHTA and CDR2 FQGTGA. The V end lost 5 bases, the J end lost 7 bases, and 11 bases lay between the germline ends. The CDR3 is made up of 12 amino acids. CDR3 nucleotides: TGTGCCAGCAGCATCGGACAGTATGAAGCTTTCTTT. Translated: CASSIGQYEAFF.